This T cell receptor beta chain comes out of a study of technical replicates of blood from four donors. Germline V gene sequence: CDR1 SGHRS, CDR2 YFSETQ. The J segment lost 4 bases and the V segment lost 0 bases, leaving 11 bases of the junction unmatched. This CDR3 comprises 17 residues. Some clones are missing from TCRdb's copy, which holds only in-frame ones; the method was immunoSEQ multiplex PCR. The top ten hold approximately 0.3% of the sample, which has 65,000 to 85,000 clones, just over 90% seen once. This clonotype was obtained from a human donor in good health. Sample: T cells isolated from PBMCs. The chain combines TRBV5-1 with TRBJ2-7, with 9 bases aligning to TRBD2. DNA for the CDR3: TGCGCCAGCAGCTTGGCCAAGAGCGGGGGGCCCCTGTACGAGCAGTACTTC. As protein: CASSLAKSGGPLYEQYF. The full variable domain, completed using reference TRBV5-1 and TRBJ2-7, is KAGVTQTPRYLIKTRGQQVTLSCSPISGHRSVSWYQQTPGQGLQFLFEYFSETQRNKGNFPGRFSGRQFSNSRSEMNVSTLELGDSALYLCASSLAKSGGPLYEQYFGPGTRLTVT.